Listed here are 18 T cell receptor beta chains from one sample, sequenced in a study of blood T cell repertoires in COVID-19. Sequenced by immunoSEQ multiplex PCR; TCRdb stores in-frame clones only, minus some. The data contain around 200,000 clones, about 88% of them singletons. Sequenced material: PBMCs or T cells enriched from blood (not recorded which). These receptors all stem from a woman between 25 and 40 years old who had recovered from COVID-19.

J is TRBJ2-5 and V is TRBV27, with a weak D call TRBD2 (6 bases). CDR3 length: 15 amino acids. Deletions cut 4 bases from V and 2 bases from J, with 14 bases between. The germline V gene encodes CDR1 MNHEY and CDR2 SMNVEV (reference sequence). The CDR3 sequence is CASSSRRVEQETQYF. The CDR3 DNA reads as TGTGCCAGCAGTTCTAGGAGGGTTGAGCAAGAGACCCAGTACTTC.

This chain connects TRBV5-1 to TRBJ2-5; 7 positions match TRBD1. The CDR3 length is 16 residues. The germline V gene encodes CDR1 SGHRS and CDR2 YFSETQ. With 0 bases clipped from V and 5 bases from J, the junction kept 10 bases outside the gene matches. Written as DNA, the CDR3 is TGCGCCAGCAGCTTGGGGCTGGGACAGAGAAGGGAGACCCAGTACTTC. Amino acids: CASSLGLGQRRETQYF. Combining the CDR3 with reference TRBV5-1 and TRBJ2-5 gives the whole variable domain KAGVTQTPRYLIKTRGQQVTLSCSPISGHRSVSWYQQTPGQGLQFLFEYFSETQRNKGNFPGRFSGRQFSNSRSEMNVSTLELGDSALYLCASSLGLGQRRETQYFGPGTRLLVL.

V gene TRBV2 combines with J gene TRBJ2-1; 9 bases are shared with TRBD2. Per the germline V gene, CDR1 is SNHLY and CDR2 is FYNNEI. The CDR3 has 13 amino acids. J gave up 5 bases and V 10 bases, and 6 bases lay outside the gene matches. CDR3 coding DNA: TGTGCCACTATAGCGGGGGTCAACAATGAGCAGTTCTTC. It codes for CATIAGVNNEQFF.

CDR3 sequence (DNA): TGTGCCAGCAGCCAAGACGAAGAGCGGGAGGGCCGGGGTCGAGATACGCAGTATTTT. Protein sequence: CASSQDEEREGRGRDTQYF. The chain uses TRBV14 and TRBJ2-3; TRBD2 matches 10 bases. J gave up 5 bases and V 0 bases, and 14 bases lay outside the gene matches. Per germline, CDR1 SGHDN and CDR2 FVKESK. The CDR3 spans 19 residues.

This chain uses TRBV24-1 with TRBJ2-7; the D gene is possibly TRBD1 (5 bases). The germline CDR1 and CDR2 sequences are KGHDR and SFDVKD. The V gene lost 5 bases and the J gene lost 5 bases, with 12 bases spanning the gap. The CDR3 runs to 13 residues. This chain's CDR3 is CATSAYQGNEQYF. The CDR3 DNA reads TGTGCCACCAGTGCCTATCAGGGAAACGAGCAGTACTTC.

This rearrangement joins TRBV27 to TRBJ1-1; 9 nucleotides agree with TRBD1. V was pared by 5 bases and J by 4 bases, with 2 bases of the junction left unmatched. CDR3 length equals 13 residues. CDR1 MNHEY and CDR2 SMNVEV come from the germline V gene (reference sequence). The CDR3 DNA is TGTGCCAGCAGTAAGACAGGGGGCACTGAAGCTTTCTTT. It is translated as CASSKTGGTEAFF.

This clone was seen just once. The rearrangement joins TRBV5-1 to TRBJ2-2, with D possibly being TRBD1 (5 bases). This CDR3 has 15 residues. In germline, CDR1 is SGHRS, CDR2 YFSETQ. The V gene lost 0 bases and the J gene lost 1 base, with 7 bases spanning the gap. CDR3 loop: CASSLEGQNTGELFF. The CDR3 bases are TGCGCCAGCAGCTTGGAAGGACAGAACACCGGGGAGCTGTTTTTT.

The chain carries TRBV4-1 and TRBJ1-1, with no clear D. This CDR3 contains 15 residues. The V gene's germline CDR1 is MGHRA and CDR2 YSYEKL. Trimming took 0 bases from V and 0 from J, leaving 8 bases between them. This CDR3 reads CASSQDQRLNTEAFF. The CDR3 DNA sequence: TGCGCCAGCAGCCAAGATCAGCGGCTGAACACTGAAGCTTTCTTT.

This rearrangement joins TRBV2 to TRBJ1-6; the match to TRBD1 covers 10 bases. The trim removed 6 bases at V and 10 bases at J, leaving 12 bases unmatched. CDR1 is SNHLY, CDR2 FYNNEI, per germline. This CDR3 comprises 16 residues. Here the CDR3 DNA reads TGTGCCAGCAGCATTGGGGGACAGGGGCTACGATCACCCCTCCACTTT. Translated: CASSIGGQGLRSPLHF.

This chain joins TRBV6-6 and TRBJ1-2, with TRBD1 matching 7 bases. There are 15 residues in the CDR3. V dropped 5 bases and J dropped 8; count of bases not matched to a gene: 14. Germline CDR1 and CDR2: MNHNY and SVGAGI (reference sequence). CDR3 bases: TGTGCCAGCAGTGATCCCGGGACAGACGACCGAGGCTACACCTTC. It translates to CASSDPGTDDRGYTF.

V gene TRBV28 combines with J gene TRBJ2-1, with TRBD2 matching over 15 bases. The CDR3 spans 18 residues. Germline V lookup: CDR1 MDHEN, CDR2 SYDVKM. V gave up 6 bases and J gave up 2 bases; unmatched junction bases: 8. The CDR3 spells CASSPRTSGREPYNEQFF. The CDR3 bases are TGTGCCAGCAGCCCCAGGACTAGCGGGAGGGAGCCCTACAATGAGCAGTTCTTC.

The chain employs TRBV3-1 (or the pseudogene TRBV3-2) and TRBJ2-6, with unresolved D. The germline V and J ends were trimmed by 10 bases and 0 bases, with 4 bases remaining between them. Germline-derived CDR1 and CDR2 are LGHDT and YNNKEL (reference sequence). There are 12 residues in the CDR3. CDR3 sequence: CATSSGANVLTF. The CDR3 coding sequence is TGTGCCACCTCCTCTGGGGCCAACGTCCTGACTTTC.

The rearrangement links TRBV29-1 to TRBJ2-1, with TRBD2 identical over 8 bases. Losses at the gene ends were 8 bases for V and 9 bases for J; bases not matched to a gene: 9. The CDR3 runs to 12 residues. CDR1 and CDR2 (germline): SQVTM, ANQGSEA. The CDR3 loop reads CSPEREYGEQFF. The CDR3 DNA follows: TGCAGCCCTGAGCGGGAGTACGGTGAGCAGTTCTTC.

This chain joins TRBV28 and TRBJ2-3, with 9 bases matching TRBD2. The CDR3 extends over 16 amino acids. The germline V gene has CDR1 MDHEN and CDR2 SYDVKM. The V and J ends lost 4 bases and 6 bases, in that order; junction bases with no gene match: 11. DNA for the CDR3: TGTGCCAGCAGTTGGGAAAGCGGGAGGACCCTGGATACGCAGTATTTT. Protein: CASSWESGRTLDTQYF.

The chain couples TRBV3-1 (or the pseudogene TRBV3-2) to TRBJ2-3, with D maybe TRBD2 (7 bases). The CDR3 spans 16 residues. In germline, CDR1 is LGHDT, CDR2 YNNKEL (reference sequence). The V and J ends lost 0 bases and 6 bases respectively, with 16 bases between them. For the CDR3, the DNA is TGTGCCAGCAGCCAAGATGGGGGCGGGAGTTGGGATACGCAGTATTTT. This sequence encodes CASSQDGGGSWDTQYF.

CDR3 sequence (DNA): TGTGCCAGCACTTCCAGGGCGAGTGGGACAGGAGGTAAAGGTAGAGGCTACACCTTC. The encoded protein is CASTSRASGTGGKGRGYTF. The rearrangement joins TRBV27 to TRBJ1-2, with 8 bases that match TRBD1. This CDR3 has 19 residues. V was pared by 7 bases and J by 8 bases, with 27 bases of the junction left unmatched. In germline, CDR1 is MNHEY, CDR2 SMNVEV (reference sequence).

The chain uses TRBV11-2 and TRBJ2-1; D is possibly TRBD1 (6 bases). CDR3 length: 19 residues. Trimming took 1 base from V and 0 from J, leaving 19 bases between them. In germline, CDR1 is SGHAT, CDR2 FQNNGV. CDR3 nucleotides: TGTGCCAGCAGCTTAGCAGGGGCATCTAGCTCTAGCTCCTACAATGAGCAGTTCTTC. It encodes CASSLAGASSSSSYNEQFF.

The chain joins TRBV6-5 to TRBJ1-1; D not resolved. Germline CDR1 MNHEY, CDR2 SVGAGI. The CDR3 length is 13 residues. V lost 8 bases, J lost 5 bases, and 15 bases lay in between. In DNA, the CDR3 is TGTGCCAGCGCGCCGCAGAGGCTGACTGAAGCTTTCTTT. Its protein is CASAPQRLTEAFF.